This T cell receptor (beta chain) was captured in a study of molecular identifiers for immune sequencing clone quantification. RNA fractions of 10%, 30% or 50% and roughly 19,000 to 1,100,000 sorted cells were the source of naive CD8 libraries. The authors sorted naive CD8 T cells as CD8+CD4-CCR7+CD45RA+. General observations from the study: With a barcode shared among identical TCR molecules, highly expanded clone sizes could be underestimated.

A single record per CDR3 protein comes from TCRdb applying MiXCR to the PCR reads. In the table there are about 630,000 distinct CDR3 sequences, approximately 24% of which are singletons. The CDR3 covers 17 residues. V shed 5 bases and J 0 bases; nucleotides not matched to a gene: 10. Germline V gene sequence: CDR1 SGHTA, CDR2 FQGNSA. This clonotype was counted ten times or more. The antigen is undetermined. Sequenced material: naive CD8+ T cells from blood, with Jurkat cell RNA spiked in. Subset here: FACS-sorted CD8+CD4-CCR7+CD45RA+ naive T cells. This receptor was identified in a human donor in good health. Some libraries in this study had Jurkat cell RNA spiked in. The chain uses TRBV7-2 and TRBJ2-5, with 9 bases fitting TRBD2. In DNA, the CDR3 is TGTGCCAGCAGCCCCGGTTGGAGCGGGGGGTACCAAGAGACCCAGTACTTC. This codes for CASSPGWSGGYQETQYF.